Below, one T cell receptor beta chain is given with its context. Its antigen is not identified. These data belong to a study of OX40 agonist ivuxolimab in advanced cancers. Study-level information: Patients assigned to dose escalation were diagnosed with hepatocellular carcinoma, melanoma, renal cell or head and neck cancer. Allowance was made for prior anti-PD-1, anti-PD-L1 or anti-CTLA-4 therapy, and about 44% had some. Findings and limits, study-wide: At 0.1 to 3.0 mg/kg, clonal expansion of CD4+ and CD8+ blood T cells had occurred by week 6.

Assay used: immunoSEQ multiplex PCR; TCRdb lists only in-frame clones, some missing. The data contain fewer than 100,000 clones, 87% of them singletons. The V and J ends lost 5 bases and 7 bases respectively, with 12 bases between them. The CDR3 runs 12 residues. Germline assignment: CDR1 MGHDK and CDR2 SYGVNS. The sample consisted of CD4+ or CD8+ T cells sorted from blood, taken in a trial of the OX40 agonist ivuxolimab. The chain is built from TRBV25-1 and TRBJ2-7; D is possibly TRBD1 (5 bases). The origin of this receptor is an adult with an advanced solid tumor such as melanoma, head and neck, liver or kidney cancer. Here the CDR3 reads CASSPEGQEQYF. CDR3 nucleotides: TGTGCCAGCAGTCCAGAAGGACAAGAGCAGTACTTC.